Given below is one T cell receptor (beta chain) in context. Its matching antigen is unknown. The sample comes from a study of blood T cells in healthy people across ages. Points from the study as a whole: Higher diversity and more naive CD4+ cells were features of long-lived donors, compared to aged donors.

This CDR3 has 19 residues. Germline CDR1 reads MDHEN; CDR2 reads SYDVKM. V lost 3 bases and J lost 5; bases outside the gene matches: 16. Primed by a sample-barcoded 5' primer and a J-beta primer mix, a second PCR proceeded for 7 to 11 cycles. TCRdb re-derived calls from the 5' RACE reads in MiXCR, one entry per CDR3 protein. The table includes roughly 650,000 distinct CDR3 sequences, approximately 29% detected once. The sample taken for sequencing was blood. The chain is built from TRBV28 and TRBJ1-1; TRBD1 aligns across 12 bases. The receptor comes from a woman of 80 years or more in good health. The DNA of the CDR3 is TGTGCCAGCAGTTTTTACTGGGGACAGGGGGCCGGAGTAGAGACTGAAGCTTTCTTT. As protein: CASSFYWGQGAGVETEAFF.